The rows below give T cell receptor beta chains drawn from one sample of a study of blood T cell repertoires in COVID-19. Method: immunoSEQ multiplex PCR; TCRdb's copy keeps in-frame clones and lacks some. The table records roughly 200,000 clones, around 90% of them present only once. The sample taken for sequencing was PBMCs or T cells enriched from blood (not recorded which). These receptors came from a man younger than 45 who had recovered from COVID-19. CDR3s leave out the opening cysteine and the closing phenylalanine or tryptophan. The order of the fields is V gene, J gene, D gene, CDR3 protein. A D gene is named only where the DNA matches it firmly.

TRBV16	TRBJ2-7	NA	ASSQSDGSRYEQY
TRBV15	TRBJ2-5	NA	ATSRDFGGKETQY
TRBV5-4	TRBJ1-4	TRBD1	ASSLVGQGDEKLF
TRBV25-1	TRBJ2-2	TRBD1	ASIGQGDPNGELF
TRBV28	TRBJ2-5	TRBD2	ASSFQREWLETQY
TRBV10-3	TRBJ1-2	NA	AISDPGGYT
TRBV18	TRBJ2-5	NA	ASSPIFPGQETQY
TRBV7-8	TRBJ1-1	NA	ASEQGRNTEAF
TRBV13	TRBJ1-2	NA	ASSLSGRVEPNYGYT
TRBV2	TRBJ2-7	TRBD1	ASSDGGTGRNEQY
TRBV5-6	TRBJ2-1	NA	ASSSGGYNEQF
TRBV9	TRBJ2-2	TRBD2	ASSSILLPGLAGSGELF
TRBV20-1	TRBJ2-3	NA	SASTFISSDTQY
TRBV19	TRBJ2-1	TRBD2	ASSTPGTSFDEQF
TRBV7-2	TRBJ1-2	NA	ASSLEGAASYGYT
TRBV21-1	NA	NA	ASSKKPTGELF
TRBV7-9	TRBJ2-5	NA	ASSWGGLREETQY
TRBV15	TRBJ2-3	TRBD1	ATSETGPFTDTQY
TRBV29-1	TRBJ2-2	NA	SVQGPTNTGELF